The next 5 T cell receptor beta chains were all read from a single sample in a study of T cell responses to AZD1222 COVID-19 vaccine. Method: immunoSEQ multiplex PCR; TCRdb's copy keeps in-frame clones and lacks some. This table has under 60,000 clones, around nine tenths appearing once. The sample consisted of peripheral blood, taken 28 days after the second AZD1222 dose. These receptors were taken from an adult who received the AZD1222 COVID-19 vaccine.

This rearrangement joins TRBV5-6 to TRBJ2-7; D is uncertain. CDR1 and CDR2 from the germline V gene are SGHDT and YYEEEE. V was pared by 3 bases and J by 0 bases, with 13 bases between. This CDR3 has 15 amino acids. The CDR3 here is CASSSPRRDSYEQYF. The CDR3 DNA sequence: TGTGCCAGCAGCTCACCCCGTAGGGACTCCTACGAGCAGTACTTC. The variable domain in full, completed from reference TRBV5-6 and TRBJ2-7, reads DAGVTQSPTHLIKTRGQQVTLRCSPKSGHDTVSWYQQALGQGPQFIFQYYEEEERQRGNFPDRFSGHQFPNYSSELNVNALLLGDSALYLCASSSPRRDSYEQYFGPGTRLTVT.

The J gene is TRBJ1-6, the V gene TRBV28; the match to TRBD1 covers 7 bases. Germline CDR1 reads MDHEN; CDR2 reads SYDVKM. V dropped 8 bases and J dropped 7; count of bases not matched to a gene: 5. CDR3 length: 13 residues. The CDR3 reads CASFRDRNSPLHF. CDR3 sequence (DNA): TGTGCCAGCTTCCGGGACAGAAATTCACCCCTCCACTTT.

V is TRBV5-1 and J is TRBJ1-5; possible D gene TRBD1, 5 bases. V dropped 4 bases and J dropped 1 base, with 12 bases sitting between them. The CDR3 runs to 15 residues. Germline V lookup: CDR1 SGHRS, CDR2 YFSETQ. The CDR3 nucleotides read TGCGCCAGCAGCCCTGTAGGGGACAGCAATCAGCCCCAGCATTTT. Amino acids: CASSPVGDSNQPQHF.

The chain recombines TRBV19 with TRBJ2-1, with D tentatively TRBD2 (6 bases). V lost 5 bases and J 2 bases, leaving 13 bases between the germline ends. The CDR3 totals 15 residues. In germline, CDR1 is LNHDA, CDR2 SQIVND (reference sequence). CDR3 DNA sequence: TGTGCCAGTAGTCCGCGGGACCGGCCCTACAATGAGCAGTTCTTC. Protein: CASSPRDRPYNEQFF.

The V gene is TRBV9, the J gene TRBJ2-7; possible D gene TRBD1, 6 bases. This CDR3 has 16 residues. V lost 3 bases, J lost 0 bases, and 16 bases lay in between. Germline V gene data show CDR1 as SGDLS and CDR2 as YYNGEE. CDR3 loop: CASSAGTGTFSYEQYF. Here the CDR3 DNA reads TGTGCCAGCAGCGCAGGGACCGGGACATTCTCCTACGAGCAGTACTTC.